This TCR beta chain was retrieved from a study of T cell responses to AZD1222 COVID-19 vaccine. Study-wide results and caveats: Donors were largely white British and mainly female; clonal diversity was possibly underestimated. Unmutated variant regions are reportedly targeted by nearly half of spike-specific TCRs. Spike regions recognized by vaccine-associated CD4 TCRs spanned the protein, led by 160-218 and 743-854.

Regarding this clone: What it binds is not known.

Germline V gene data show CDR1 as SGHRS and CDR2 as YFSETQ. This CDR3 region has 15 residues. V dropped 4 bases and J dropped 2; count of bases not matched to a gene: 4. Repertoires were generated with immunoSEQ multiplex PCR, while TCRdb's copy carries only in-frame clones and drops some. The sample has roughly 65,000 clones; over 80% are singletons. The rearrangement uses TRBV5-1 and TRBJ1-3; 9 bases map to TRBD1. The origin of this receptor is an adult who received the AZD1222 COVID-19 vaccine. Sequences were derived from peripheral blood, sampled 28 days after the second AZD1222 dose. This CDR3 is CASSPGTGTGNTIYF. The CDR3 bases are TGCGCCAGCAGCCCCGGGACAGGGACTGGAAACACCATATATTTT.